The source of this T cell receptor (beta chain) is a study of blood T cell repertoires in COVID-19. Germline CDR1 reads SQVTM; CDR2 reads ANQGSEA. CDR3 length equals 14 residues. Trimming cost V 4 bases and J 1 base, with 8 bases left between them. The protocol was immunoSEQ multiplex PCR, while the TCRdb copy is restricted to in-frame clones and leaves out a portion. The data show about 180,000 clones, roughly 85% seen once. Sequenced sample: peripheral blood. The gene calls are TRBV29-1 and TRBJ2-6; D possibly corresponds to TRBD1 (6 bases). The source is a human donor with active or convalescent COVID-19. The donor label of this sample is uncertain. CDR3 sequence: CSVGRGSGANVLTF. The CDR3 coding sequence is TGCAGCGTTGGCAGGGGTTCTGGGGCCAACGTCCTGACTTTC.